A single sample is the source of the 15 T cell receptor beta chains below, sequenced in a study of blood T cell repertoires in COVID-19. Clones were read by immunoSEQ multiplex PCR, and TCRdb kept only the in-frame ones, dropping some. The sample holds about 140,000 clones, 70% to 80% seen once. The sample consisted of peripheral blood. Every receptor here comes from a man aged 45-65 years with acute or convalescent COVID-19.

The J gene is TRBJ1-1, the V gene TRBV6-6; D remains ambiguous. Germline V CDR1 and CDR2: MNHNY, SVGAGI (reference sequence). The CDR3 is made up of 11 amino acids. Trimming took 11 bases from V and 10 from J, leaving 17 bases between them. The CDR3 loop reads CASEGKQAAFF. The CDR3 DNA reads TGTGCCTCTGAGGGCAAGCAGGCAGCTTTCTTT.

This chain connects TRBV18 to TRBJ2-7; D might be TRBD2 (7 bases). This CDR3 is built from 14 residues. The germline V and J ends were trimmed by 3 bases and 3 bases, with 12 bases remaining between them. Germline CDR1 is KGHSH and CDR2 is LQKENI. The CDR3 spells CASSPAGEGYEQYF. As DNA, the CDR3 is TGTGCCAGCTCACCTGCAGGGGAGGGCTACGAGCAGTACTTC.

The rearrangement joins TRBV29-1 to TRBJ1-1, with 7 bases aligning to TRBD1. Germline V gives CDR1 SQVTM, CDR2 ANQGSEA. The V segment lost 6 bases and the J segment 2 bases; nucleotides outside the gene matches: 6. The CDR3 is made up of 13 amino acids. The CDR3: CSVLGQPNTEAFF. The CDR3 DNA reads as TGCAGCGTGCTGGGACAGCCAAACACTGAAGCTTTCTTT.

Only one count was recorded for this clone. This chain joins TRBV29-1 and TRBJ2-2, with TRBD1 matching 11 bases. V gave up 3 bases and J gave up 6 bases; unmatched junction bases: 3. Looked up from germline, CDR1 is SQVTM and CDR2 is ANQGSEA. CDR3 length: 14 residues. For the CDR3, the DNA is TGCAGCGTTGAGACGGGACAGGGGGCCGGGGAGCTGTTTTTT. Its translation: CSVETGQGAGELFF.

The chain combines TRBV5-1 with TRBJ1-1, with TRBD1 as a possible D gene (6 bases). Trimming pared 3 bases from V and 5 bases from J, leaving 17 bases between. The CDR3 consists of 15 residues. CDR1 SGHRS and CDR2 YFSETQ come from the germline V gene. CDR3: CASSSGGAPLTEAFF. The CDR3 DNA follows: TGCGCCAGCAGCTCGGGGGGGGCGCCCCTAACTGAAGCTTTCTTT. The complete variable domain, with remaining parts taken from reference TRBV5-1 and TRBJ1-1, reads KAGVTQTPRYLIKTRGQQVTLSCSPISGHRSVSWYQQTPGQGLQFLFEYFSETQRNKGNFPGRFSGRQFSNSRSEMNVSTLELGDSALYLCASSSGGAPLTEAFFGQGTRLTVV.

This chain links TRBV5-1 with TRBJ1-2; unclear D gene. V lost 0 bases to trimming and J lost 4 bases, with 16 bases between them. Germline CDR1 is SGHRS and CDR2 is YFSETQ. This CDR3 is 16 amino acids long. This chain's CDR3 is CASSLAYLAGGYGYTF. CDR3 bases: TGCGCCAGCAGCTTGGCTTACTTGGCGGGCGGCTATGGCTACACCTTC.

V is TRBV9 and J is TRBJ2-1, with 9 bases fitting TRBD1. The length of the CDR3 is 15 residues. J gave up 4 bases and V 4 bases, and 6 bases lay outside the gene matches. The germline V gene has CDR1 SGDLS and CDR2 YYNGEE. The DNA for the CDR3 is TGTGCCAGCAGCTTTTCCGGGACAGGGTACAATGAGCAGTTCTTC. This codes for CASSFSGTGYNEQFF.

The chain joins TRBV15 to TRBJ2-1, with D possibly being TRBD1 (5 bases). CDR1 LNHNV and CDR2 YYDKDF come from the germline V gene (reference sequence). This CDR3 spans 15 amino acids. V was clipped by 0 bases and J by 4 bases, with 10 bases between them. CDR3 loop: CATSRDQQVYNEQFF. CDR3 in DNA: TGTGCCACCAGCAGAGATCAACAGGTTTACAATGAGCAGTTCTTC.

The V and J genes are TRBV4-1 and TRBJ1-2, with 9 bases lining up with TRBD1. Per germline, CDR1 MGHRA and CDR2 YSYEKL. V was pared by 4 bases and J by 8 bases, with 8 bases of the junction left unmatched. The CDR3 length is 14 residues. In DNA form, the CDR3 reads TGCGCCAGCAGCCTCTCCACAGGGGGCGTGGGCTACACCTTC. It translates to CASSLSTGGVGYTF.

The chain employs TRBV3-1 (or the pseudogene TRBV3-2) and TRBJ2-2, with a tentative D call TRBD2 (5 bases). The length of the CDR3 is 16 residues. V gave up 2 bases and J gave up 0 bases, with 10 bases separating them. Germline CDR1 and CDR2: LGHDT and YNNKEL (reference sequence). The CDR3 nucleotides read TGTGCCAGCAGCCAACCTCGAGCGGCGAACACCGGGGAGCTGTTTTTT. Its protein product is CASSQPRAANTGELFF.

V usage is TRBV19 and J usage is TRBJ2-5; maybe TRBD2 (6 bases). V dropped 6 bases and J dropped 4 bases, with 15 bases sitting between them. CDR3 length: 14 amino acids. The germline V gene encodes CDR1 LNHDA and CDR2 SQIVND (reference sequence). CDR3 loop: CASSRGGGGETQYF. As DNA, the CDR3 is TGTGCCAGTAGCCGTGGGGGAGGTGGAGAGACCCAGTACTTC.

J is TRBJ2-5 and V is TRBV5-1; D is possibly TRBD1 (5 bases). V was shortened by 0 bases and J by 2 bases, with 8 bases between the two germline ends. CDR1 and CDR2 from the germline V gene are SGHRS and YFSETQ. The length of the CDR3 is 14 residues. Here the CDR3 DNA reads TGCGCCAGCAGCTTGGGACAGCTTCAAGAGACCCAGTACTTC. Its translation: CASSLGQLQETQYF.

V gene TRBV11-1 combines with J gene TRBJ2-3; D is perhaps TRBD2 (6 bases). The germline CDR1 and CDR2 sequences are SGHAT and FQDESV (reference sequence). The V end was cut by 6 bases, the J end by 1 base, with 11 bases between. This CDR3 comprises 14 residues. The CDR3 protein is CASSRGIGTDTQYF. CDR3 coding DNA: TGTGCCAGCAGTCGGGGGATTGGCACAGATACGCAGTATTTT.

This clone occurred a few times. The chain links TRBV11-3 to TRBJ2-2; 10 nucleotides line up with TRBD1. Germline V gives CDR1 SGHNT, CDR2 YENEEA. V shed 1 base and J 0 bases; nucleotides not matched to a gene: 2. The length of the CDR3 is 17 residues. The CDR3 region is CASSLGDRGSNTGELFF. CDR3 nucleotide sequence: TGTGCCAGCAGCTTAGGGGACAGGGGATCGAACACCGGGGAGCTGTTTTTT.

The rearrangement joins TRBV30 to TRBJ2-7, with D tentatively TRBD1 (6 bases). The CDR3 covers 16 residues. Germline V gene data show CDR1 as GTSNPN and CDR2 as SVGIG (reference sequence). V lost 3 bases and J lost 1, with 19 bases in between. The DNA for the CDR3 is TGTGCCTGGAGGGCCCCAATCGGAACAGGGTCCTACGAGCAGTACTTC. Its protein product is CAWRAPIGTGSYEQYF.